This entry features one T cell receptor (beta chain) sequence. Its cognate antigen has yet to be identified. No base quality information exists; no much larger clone differs at one position. The CDR3 sequence holds 17 residues, the cysteine and phenylalanine included. Only the CDR3 part of the read is kept: 51 bases, read in frame from the first base. V has 2 bases trimmed and J has 1 base trimmed; junction bases matching no gene number 5. According to the germline V gene, CDR1 reads KGHSH and CDR2 reads LQKENI. The data stem from a study of blood T cell repertoires in COVID-19 (dated by TCRdb to the early 2020s). For the wider study: The collaborator samples originated in the United States, Italy and Spain and spanned the acute and convalescent phases of COVID-19. The material from the prospective study consisted of cDNA or gDNA derived from T cells, B-cell-depleted T cells, or PBMCs. Subjects who had been exposed to COVID-19, were actively infected with it, or had recovered from it provided the deeply sampled blood TCRbeta repertoires that made up the dataset. The repertoires were made available in a free public database intended to serve as a resource for research on the immune response to SARS-CoV-2. Samples came from the ongoing ImmuneRACE study (first 160 participants) plus 1,254 subjects from 6 global collaborators. The sample metadata nearly always contained a de-identified subject ID, COVID-19 status, age in years and sex. Where available, HLA class I and class II types were taken from metadata supplied by the sample provider and were not determined by assay-based typing. Study-wide findings and limitations: The quantity of clinical and demographic metadata differed by source and by participant and was supplied without curation.

TCRbeta CDR3 regions were amplified from genomic DNA using the immunoSEQ Assay, a bias-controlled multiplex PCR. For the original study's pipeline: Within the assay, amplification of reference gene primers was used to estimate how many nucleated cells each sample contained. To quantify the absolute abundance of each unique TCRbeta CDR3 rearrangement, sequence reads were collapsed and filtered. Productive Simpson clonality was computed per sample as the square root of Simpson's diversity index over productive rearrangements. The immuneACCESS repertoire file appears here via TCRdb, limited to in-frame rearrangements. These files lack a portion of the clones; in checked studies, under half of the deficit traces to unresolved V genes, and the cause of the others is not known. D and trimming were read from the DNA, whereas the V and J calls and clone size are those reported in that table. This sample is represented by about 150,000 clones; roughly four fifths of them were singletons. The ten largest clones capture roughly a tenth of the sample.

The collaborating institutions used their own protocols to collect whole blood in K2EDTA tubes. For TCRbeta analysis, collaborator samples were shipped as frozen whole blood, as isolated PBMCs, or as DNA extracted from either sample type. Recombination joined TRBV18 with TRBJ2-6; 7 bases in the middle match TRBD1. The sequenced material came from peripheral blood. The clonotype was recovered from a man in his 70s with active or convalescent COVID-19. Read as DNA, the sequence is TGTGCCAGCTCACCATACACAGGGGAATCTGGGGCCAACGTCCTGACTTTC. Its translation reads: CASSPYTGESGANVLTF.